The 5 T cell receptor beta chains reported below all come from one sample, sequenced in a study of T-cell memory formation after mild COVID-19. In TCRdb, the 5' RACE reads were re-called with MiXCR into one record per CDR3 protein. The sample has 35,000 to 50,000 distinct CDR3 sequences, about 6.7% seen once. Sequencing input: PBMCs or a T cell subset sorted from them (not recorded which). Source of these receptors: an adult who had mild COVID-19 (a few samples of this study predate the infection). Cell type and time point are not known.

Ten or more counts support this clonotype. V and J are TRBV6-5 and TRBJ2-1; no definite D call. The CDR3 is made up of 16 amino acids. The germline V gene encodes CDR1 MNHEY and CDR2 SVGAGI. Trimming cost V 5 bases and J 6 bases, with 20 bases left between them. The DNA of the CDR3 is TGTGCCAGCAGTGCCTCCCAGAGCCTTACCATCAATGAGCAGTTCTTC. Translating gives CASSASQSLTINEQFF.

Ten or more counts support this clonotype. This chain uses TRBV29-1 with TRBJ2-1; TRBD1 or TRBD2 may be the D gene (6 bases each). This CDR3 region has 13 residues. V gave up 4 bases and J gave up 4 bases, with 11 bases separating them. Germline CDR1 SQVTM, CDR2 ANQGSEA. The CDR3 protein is CSVGGGRYNEQFF. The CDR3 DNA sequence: TGCAGCGTTGGTGGGGGGCGGTACAATGAGCAGTTCTTC.

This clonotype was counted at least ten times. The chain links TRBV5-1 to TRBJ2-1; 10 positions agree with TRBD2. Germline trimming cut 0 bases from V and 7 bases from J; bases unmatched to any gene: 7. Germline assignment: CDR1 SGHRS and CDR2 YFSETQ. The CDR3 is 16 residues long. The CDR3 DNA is TGCGCCAGCAGCTTGGCCTCGAGCGGGAGGGTGAATGAGCAGTTCTTC. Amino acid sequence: CASSLASSGRVNEQFF.

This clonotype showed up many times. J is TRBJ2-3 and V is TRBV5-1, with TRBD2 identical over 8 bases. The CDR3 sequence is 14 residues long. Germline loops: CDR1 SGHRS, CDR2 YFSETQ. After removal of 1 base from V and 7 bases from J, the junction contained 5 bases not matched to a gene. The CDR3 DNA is TGCGCCAGCAGCTTGCCCGGGACTAGGAATACGCAGTATTTT. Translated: CASSLPGTRNTQYF.

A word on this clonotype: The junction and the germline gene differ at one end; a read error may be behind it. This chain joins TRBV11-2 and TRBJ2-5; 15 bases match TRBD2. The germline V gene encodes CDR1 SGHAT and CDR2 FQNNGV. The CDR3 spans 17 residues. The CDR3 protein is CASSPGTSGRSQETQYF. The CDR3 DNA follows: TGTGCCAGCAGCCCCGGGACTAGCGGGAGGTCCCAAGAGACACAGTACTTC.